This T cell receptor (beta chain) was sequenced during a study of OX40 agonist ivuxolimab in advanced cancers. Study summary: The patients got ivuxolimab, which is an agonistic anti-OX40 (CD134) antibody. Whole-study findings and limits: CD8+ T cells (on average) carried more expanded clones than CD4+ T cells.

The CDR3 covers 13 residues. V dropped 2 bases and J dropped 4 bases, with 10 bases sitting between them. In germline, CDR1 is SGHRS, CDR2 YFSETQ. Remarks on this clone: The antigen is not known.

Data came from immunoSEQ multiplex PCR; TCRdb stores just in-frame clones and leaves some out. This repertoire shows tens of thousands of clones, over 75% found once; its top ten account for about 0.66%. The source material was CD4+ or CD8+ T cells sorted from blood, sampled in a trial of the OX40 agonist ivuxolimab. This clonotype was sampled from an adult with an advanced solid tumor such as melanoma, head and neck, liver or kidney cancer. This chain links TRBV5-1 with TRBJ2-7; D is uncertain. The CDR3 protein is CASSLLNGYEQYF. The CDR3 bases are TGCGCCAGCAGCTTACTCAATGGGTACGAGCAGTACTTC.